The clone carrying this T cell receptor (beta chain) was detected ten times or more. What it binds is unknown. These data are taken from a study of T-cell reconstitution after alpha-beta-depleted transplantation in children. Preparation of the TCRbeta library involved a method that used unique molecular identifiers. TCRdb independently ran MiXCR on the PCR reads; one entry per CDR3 protein. The top ten clones hold about 12% of a sample with approximately 170,000 distinct CDR3 sequences, 11% of them seen once. Findings and caveats of the study: A year post-transplant, T-cell counts and diversity derived mostly from newly produced T cells. Expanded clones from the graft, numbering several hundred, reportedly supplied alpha-beta T cells about two months after transplant.

The CDR3 runs to 16 residues. The germline V gene has CDR1 SGHRS and CDR2 YFSETQ. Trimming removed 6 bases from V and 0 bases from J, with 18 bases in between. The receptor comes from a boy under 10 years old with acute myeloid leukemia, due to receive a stem cell transplant. The chain couples TRBV5-1 to TRBJ1-1; D unresolved. The specimen was PBMCs, collected before TCRalphabeta/CD19-depleted stem cell transplant. The CDR3 sequence is CASTNSPGLLNTEAFF. DNA for the CDR3: TGCGCCAGCACCAATTCACCCGGACTGCTGAACACTGAAGCTTTCTTT.